These 28 T cell receptor beta chains came from one sample sequenced in a study of blood T cell repertoires in COVID-19. The protocol was immunoSEQ multiplex PCR, while the TCRdb copy is restricted to in-frame clones and leaves out a portion. Of 150,000 to 200,000 clones listed, roughly 89% are singletons. Sequencing used peripheral blood. Receptors originate from a woman in her seventies with COVID-19, enrolled during active disease.

V usage is TRBV6-5 and J usage is TRBJ2-3; D possibly corresponds to TRBD2 (6 bases). This CDR3 is built from 14 residues. Germline CDR1 reads MNHEY; CDR2 reads SVGAGI. The V and J ends lost 5 bases and 2 bases respectively, with 11 bases between them. In nucleotides, the CDR3 is TGTGCCAGCAGTCGGGACTTGTACACAGATACGCAGTATTTT. Translated, it gives CASSRDLYTDTQYF.

This chain joins TRBV29-1 and TRBJ1-1; maybe TRBD1 (6 bases). The germline CDR1 and CDR2 sequences are SQVTM and ANQGSEA. With 2 bases removed from V and 2 bases from J, the gap between germline ends came to 12 bases. The CDR3 length is 14 residues. The chain's CDR3 is CSVERGGVNTEAFF. The CDR3 DNA follows: TGCAGCGTTGAAAGAGGGGGAGTTAACACTGAAGCTTTCTTT.

CDR3 coding DNA: TGTGCCTGGAGTATCGGACGGGGGACGGGGGCCAACGTCCTGACTTTC. This codes for CAWSIGRGTGANVLTF. The chain couples TRBV30 to TRBJ2-6; D might be TRBD2 (6 bases). V was trimmed by 2 bases and J by 4 bases, leaving 15 bases between them. Germline assignment: CDR1 GTSNPN and CDR2 SVGIG (reference sequence). This CDR3 region has 16 residues.

The V call is TRBV2, the J call TRBJ1-1, with 9 bases matching TRBD1. V lost 9 bases, J lost 1 base, and 6 bases stayed unmatched. The CDR3 length is 14 residues. Germline-derived CDR1 and CDR2 are SNHLY and FYNNEI. The CDR3 sequence: CASSGQGGNTEAFF. In nucleotides, the CDR3 is TGTGCCAGTTCGGGACAGGGAGGGAACACTGAAGCTTTCTTT. The full variable domain, completed using reference TRBV2 and TRBJ1-1, is EPEVTQTPSHQVTQMGQEVILRCVPISNHLYFYWYRQILGQKVEFLVSFYNNEISEKSEIFDDQFSVERPDGSNFTLKIRSTKLEDSAMYFCASSGQGGNTEAFFGQGTRLTVV.

This chain joins TRBV5-1 and TRBJ1-4, with D perhaps matching TRBD1 (6 bases). This CDR3 has 17 amino acids. Germline V gene lookup returns CDR1 SGHRS and CDR2 YFSETQ. The V and J ends lost 0 bases and 0 bases respectively, with 12 bases between them. DNA of the CDR3: TGCGCCAGCAGCTTGGTAGGGGGGGAAGCAACTAATGAAAAACTGTTTTTT. Residues: CASSLVGGEATNEKLFF. The full variable domain, with the rest looked up from reference TRBV5-1 and TRBJ1-4, is KAGVTQTPRYLIKTRGQQVTLSCSPISGHRSVSWYQQTPGQGLQFLFEYFSETQRNKGNFPGRFSGRQFSNSRSEMNVSTLELGDSALYLCASSLVGGEATNEKLFFGSGTQLSVL.

This sequence joins TRBV6-4 and TRBJ2-1; 7 nucleotides line up with TRBD2. This CDR3 region has 13 residues. The germline V gene has CDR1 MRHNA and CDR2 SNTAGT. The J segment lost 16 bases and the V segment lost 6 bases, leaving 15 bases of the junction unmatched. CDR3 protein: CASSFHSSGGLFF. The DNA of the CDR3 is TGTGCCAGCAGCTTTCACTCCTCGGGGGGACTTTTCTTC.

V gene TRBV19 combines with J gene TRBJ2-7, with 7 bases lining up with TRBD2. Looked up from germline, CDR1 is LNHDA and CDR2 is SQIVND (reference sequence). The CDR3 extends over 13 amino acids. Unmatched junction bases numbered 4, after V lost 7 bases and J lost 1 base. CDR3 nucleotide sequence: TGTGCCAGTAAGCGGGACGGATCCTACGAGCAGTACTTC. The encoded protein is CASKRDGSYEQYF.

The chain uses TRBV29-1 and TRBJ1-4; perhaps TRBD1 as D (5 bases). Between the trimmed V and J ends, which lost 4 bases and 11 bases, there was a span of 26 bases. The CDR3 consists of 16 residues. Germline loops: CDR1 SQVTM, CDR2 ANQGSEA. CDR3 loop: CSVAGNQAQSTRKLFF. The CDR3 bases are TGCAGCGTTGCAGGGAACCAGGCACAGAGCACACGGAAACTGTTTTTT.

V gene TRBV2 combines with J gene TRBJ2-7; 7 positions agree with TRBD1. The CDR3 has 12 amino acids. V trimming: 6 bases; J trimming: 5 bases; junction bases outside the gene matches: 4. Germline V CDR1 and CDR2: SNHLY, FYNNEI. CDR3 bases: TGTGCCAGCAGCCGACAGGGTGACGAGCAGTACTTC. Translation: CASSRQGDEQYF.

The rearrangement uses TRBV5-6 and TRBJ1-4, with 7 nucleotides matching TRBD1. V shed 3 bases and J 7 bases; nucleotides not matched to a gene: 9. Germline CDR1 reads SGHDT; CDR2 reads YYEEEE. The CDR3 is made up of 15 amino acids. The CDR3 protein is CASSSLRDSGEKLFF. The CDR3 DNA sequence: TGTGCCAGCAGCTCCCTCCGGGACAGCGGTGAAAAACTGTTTTTT.

V gene TRBV2 combines with J gene TRBJ2-6; D is unclear. The CDR3 sequence is 14 residues long. Germline V CDR1 and CDR2: SNHLY, FYNNEI. V was clipped by 4 bases and J by 0 bases, with 4 bases between them. This CDR3 is CASSVISGANVLTF. In nucleotides, the CDR3 is TGTGCCAGCAGTGTAATCTCTGGGGCCAACGTCCTGACTTTC.

The gene calls are TRBV12-5 and TRBJ2-1, with 7 bases identical to TRBD1. The length of the CDR3 is 17 residues. From germline, CDR1 is LGHNT and CDR2 FRNRAP. V dropped 1 base and J dropped 0; count of bases not matched to a gene: 6. The CDR3 DNA sequence: TGTGCTAGTGGTTTGGCCTCACAGGGGAGCTCCTACAATGAGCAGTTCTTC. Amino acid sequence: CASGLASQGSSYNEQFF. Variable domain in full (rest from reference TRBV12-5 and TRBJ2-1): DARVTQTPRHKVTEMGQEVTMRCQPILGHNTVFWYRQTMMQGLELLAYFRNRAPLDDSGMPKDRFSAEMPDATLATLKIQPSEPRDSAVYFCASGLASQGSSYNEQFFGPGTRLTVL.

This clone was counted once. For the CDR3, the DNA is TGCGCCAGCAGCTTGTCGGTACAGCCGAATGAAAAACTGTTTTTT. It yields the protein CASSLSVQPNEKLFF. V gene TRBV5-1 combines with J gene TRBJ1-4; D ambiguous. V lost 1 base and J lost 5, with 12 bases in between. CDR1 and CDR2 (germline): SGHRS, YFSETQ. The CDR3 loop spans 15 amino acids.

The chain couples TRBV2 to TRBJ2-1; 13 bases map to TRBD2. CDR3 size: 14 residues. V was clipped by 7 bases and J by 6 bases; unmatched bases: 3. CDR1 and CDR2 from the germline V gene are SNHLY and FYNNEI. The CDR3 region is CASTGLAGFNEQFF. The CDR3 DNA sequence: TGTGCCAGCACGGGACTAGCGGGGTTCAATGAGCAGTTCTTC. Using reference TRBV2 and TRBJ2-1 for the parts outside the CDR3, the full variable domain is EPEVTQTPSHQVTQMGQEVILRCVPISNHLYFYWYRQILGQKVEFLVSFYNNEISEKSEIFDDQFSVERPDGSNFTLKIRSTKLEDSAMYFCASTGLAGFNEQFFGPGTRLTVL.

This clone has a handful of counts. This chain links TRBV11-2 with TRBJ1-4; a weak D match, TRBD1 (5 bases). V was shortened by 1 base and J by 6 bases, with 15 bases between the two germline ends. Germline V CDR1 and CDR2: SGHAT, FQNNGV. CDR3 size: 16 residues. CDR3 DNA sequence: TGTGCCAGCAGCTTAGGATCAGGGCAGGGCGATGAAAAACTGTTTTTT. Translation gives CASSLGSGQGDEKLFF. Combining the CDR3 with reference TRBV11-2 and TRBJ1-4 gives the whole variable domain EAGVAQSPRYKIIEKRQSVAFWCNPISGHATLYWYQQILGQGPKLLIQFQNNGVVDDSQLPKDRFSAERLKGVDSTLKIQPAKLEDSAVYLCASSLGSGQGDEKLFFGSGTQLSVL.

V and J are TRBV5-1 and TRBJ2-5; unclear D gene. The V and J ends lost 0 bases and 4 bases respectively, with 10 bases between them. The germline V gene encodes CDR1 SGHRS and CDR2 YFSETQ. CDR3 length: 14 residues. The chain's CDR3 is CASSLAPVVETQYF. The CDR3, as DNA: TGCGCCAGCAGCTTGGCCCCGGTGGTAGAGACCCAGTACTTC.

The chain carries TRBV11-2 and TRBJ2-1, with 9 bases that match TRBD2. The J segment lost 3 bases and the V segment lost 1 base, leaving 4 bases of the junction unmatched. The CDR3 runs to 16 residues. Germline V gene lookup returns CDR1 SGHAT and CDR2 FQNNGV. CDR3 nucleotide sequence: TGTGCCAGCAGCTTAGTTCTAGCGGGGAGCTACAATGAGCAGTTCTTC. It is translated as CASSLVLAGSYNEQFF.

The J gene is TRBJ2-7, the V gene TRBV19; a weak D match, TRBD2 (5 bases). V lost 7 bases to trimming and J lost 0 bases, with 13 bases between them. Germline V gives CDR1 LNHDA, CDR2 SQIVND (reference sequence). The CDR3 loop spans 14 amino acids. In DNA form, the CDR3 reads TGTGCCAGTAAGGGTCGGGAAACCTCCTACGAGCAGTACTTC. It codes for CASKGRETSYEQYF.

There are a few counts of this clone. This chain links TRBV14 with TRBJ1-3; D possibly corresponds to TRBD1 (5 bases). With 1 base removed from V and 4 bases from J, the gap between germline ends came to 11 bases. The CDR3 totals 15 residues. Germline CDR1 SGHDN, CDR2 FVKESK. This CDR3 reads CASSQVKGFGNTIYF. DNA of the CDR3: TGTGCCAGCAGCCAAGTTAAGGGGTTCGGAAACACCATATATTTT.

This rearrangement joins TRBV5-1 to TRBJ1-4, with TRBD1 identical over 7 bases. Looked up from germline, CDR1 is SGHRS and CDR2 is YFSETQ. This CDR3 contains 15 residues. V lost 0 bases to trimming and J lost 5 bases; unmatched junction nucleotides: 4. The CDR3 nucleotides are TGCGCCAGCAGCTTGGAGGGACAGAAGAATGAAAAACTGTTTTTT. This sequence encodes CASSLEGQKNEKLFF. The entire variable domain, with the rest obtained from reference TRBV5-1 and TRBJ1-4, is as follows: KAGVTQTPRYLIKTRGQQVTLSCSPISGHRSVSWYQQTPGQGLQFLFEYFSETQRNKGNFPGRFSGRQFSNSRSEMNVSTLELGDSALYLCASSLEGQKNEKLFFGSGTQLSVL.

This clone was recorded once. The chain has TRBV5-4 and TRBJ2-4, with 7 bases fitting TRBD1. Losses at the gene ends were 10 bases for V and 2 bases for J; bases not matched to a gene: 12. The CDR3 spans 15 residues. The germline V gene encodes CDR1 SGHNT and CDR2 YYREEE (reference sequence). The CDR3: CAVGGTGVSKNIQYF. Here the CDR3 DNA reads TGTGCCGTTGGCGGAACAGGGGTTTCCAAAAACATTCAGTACTTC.

This clone was observed many times. For the CDR3, the DNA is TGTGCCAGCAGCTTCTATCGTAGCGGGGCCAACAATGAGCAGTTCTTC. Its protein is CASSFYRSGANNEQFF. The rearrangement links TRBV5-6 to TRBJ2-1; the match to TRBD2 covers 8 bases. This CDR3 contains 16 residues. Germline V gene lookup returns CDR1 SGHDT and CDR2 YYEEEE. With V trimmed by 2 bases and J by 5 bases, 9 bases remained unmatched.

The V and J genes are TRBV6-5 and TRBJ2-7; TRBD2 matches at 10 bases. This CDR3 contains 16 residues. Losses at the gene ends were 0 bases for V and 5 bases for J; bases not matched to a gene: 7. Germline V lookup: CDR1 MNHEY, CDR2 SVGAGI. CDR3 sequence: CASSYSVTSGVNEQYF. The CDR3 DNA is TGTGCCAGCAGTTACTCGGTCACTAGCGGGGTCAACGAGCAGTACTTC.

The chain recombines TRBV4-2 with TRBJ1-6; D call uncertain. Germline V lookup: CDR1 LGHNA, CDR2 YNFKEQ. This CDR3 spans 16 amino acids. V was trimmed by 0 bases and J by 10 bases, leaving 16 bases between them. The CDR3 region is CASSQDPGGVGSPLHF. The DNA for the CDR3 is TGTGCCAGCAGCCAAGACCCAGGCGGGGTAGGGTCACCCCTCCACTTT.

The chain uses TRBV19 and TRBJ2-1; TRBD1 aligns across 7 bases. Trimming removed 8 bases from V and 3 bases from J; junction bases left unmatched: 4. The CDR3 has 13 residues. Germline-derived CDR1 and CDR2 are LNHDA and SQIVND (reference sequence). CDR3 sequence reads: CASGTANYNEQFF. The CDR3 bases are TGTGCCAGTGGGACAGCCAACTACAATGAGCAGTTCTTC.

The V gene is TRBV5-1, the J gene TRBJ1-4; TRBD1 agrees at 9 bases. The CDR3 totals 14 residues. The trim removed 4 bases at V and 7 bases at J, leaving 5 bases unmatched. CDR1 SGHRS and CDR2 YFSETQ come from the germline V gene. CDR3: CASSLGQGTEKLFF. The CDR3, as DNA: TGCGCCAGCAGCCTCGGACAGGGGACTGAAAAACTGTTTTTT. Combining the CDR3 with reference TRBV5-1 and TRBJ1-4 gives the whole variable domain KAGVTQTPRYLIKTRGQQVTLSCSPISGHRSVSWYQQTPGQGLQFLFEYFSETQRNKGNFPGRFSGRQFSNSRSEMNVSTLELGDSALYLCASSLGQGTEKLFFGSGTQLSVL.

The V call is TRBV4-2, the J call TRBJ2-3; perhaps TRBD2 as D (5 bases). CDR1 is LGHNA, CDR2 YNFKEQ, per germline. Between the trimmed V and J ends, which lost 3 bases and 1 base, there was a span of 14 bases. The CDR3 runs 16 residues. CDR3 sequence reads: CASSQKWGEGTDTQYF. The CDR3 region has the DNA TGTGCCAGCAGCCAGAAGTGGGGAGAGGGCACAGATACGCAGTATTTT.

This clone was recorded once. The genes are TRBV5-6 and TRBJ1-5, with TRBD1 matching 8 bases. The V gene end was trimmed by 3 bases and the J gene end by 2 bases; junction bases not matched to a gene: 10. The CDR3 length is 17 residues. Germline V gene sequence: CDR1 SGHDT, CDR2 YYEEEE. In DNA form, the CDR3 reads TGTGCCAGCAGCTACGGACAGGGACCGTCTCGCAATCAGCCCCAGCATTTT. It yields the protein CASSYGQGPSRNQPQHF.